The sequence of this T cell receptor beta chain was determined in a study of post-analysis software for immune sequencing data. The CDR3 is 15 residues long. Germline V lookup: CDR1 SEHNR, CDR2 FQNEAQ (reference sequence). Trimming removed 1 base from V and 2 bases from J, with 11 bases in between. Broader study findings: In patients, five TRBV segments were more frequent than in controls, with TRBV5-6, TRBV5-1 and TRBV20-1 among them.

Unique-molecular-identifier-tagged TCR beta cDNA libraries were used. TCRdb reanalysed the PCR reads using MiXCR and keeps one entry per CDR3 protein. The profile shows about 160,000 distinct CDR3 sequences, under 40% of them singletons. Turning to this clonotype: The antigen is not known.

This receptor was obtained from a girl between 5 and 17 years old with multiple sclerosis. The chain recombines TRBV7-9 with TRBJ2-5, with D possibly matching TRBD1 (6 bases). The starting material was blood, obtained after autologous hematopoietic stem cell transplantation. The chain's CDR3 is CASSLVGAGQETQYF. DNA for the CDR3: TGTGCCAGCAGCTTAGTGGGGGCAGGTCAAGAGACCCAGTACTTC.